Each of the 17 T cell receptor beta chains below was sequenced from the same sample in a study of radiotherapy plus CTLA-4 blockade in lung cancer. Only in-frame clones appear in the TCRdb table, and some are missing; sequencing was by immunoSEQ multiplex PCR. Of 75,000 to 100,000 clones listed, about 91% are singletons. The specimen was peripheral blood, collected from a patient treated with radiotherapy plus ipilimumab. The receptors here all came from a human donor with non-small cell lung cancer that progressed on radiotherapy plus ipilimumab.

The rearrangement joins TRBV28 to TRBJ2-5, with D tentatively TRBD2 (6 bases). The V end was cut by 6 bases, the J end by 2 bases, with 16 bases between. In germline, CDR1 is MDHEN, CDR2 SYDVKM. The CDR3 covers 15 residues. The CDR3 bases are TGTGCCAGCAGCGGGATCACGGGAGTTCAAGAGACCCAGTACTTC. This encodes CASSGITGVQETQYF.

The CDR3 sequence: CASSYRPGLAGGPGTGELFF. CDR3 coding DNA: TGTGCCAGCAGCTATAGACCGGGACTAGCGGGAGGGCCGGGCACCGGGGAGCTGTTTTTT. The gene calls are TRBV11-3 and TRBJ2-2; 16 positions agree with TRBD2. CDR3 length: 20 residues. V shed 4 bases and J 4 bases; nucleotides not matched to a gene: 12. Germline V CDR1 and CDR2: SGHNT, YENEEA.

This sequence joins TRBV2 and TRBJ2-2, with D tentatively TRBD2 (6 bases). The CDR3 consists of 15 residues. The germline gives CDR1 SNHLY, CDR2 FYNNEI. The V and J ends lost 3 bases and 6 bases respectively, with 14 bases between them. The CDR3 protein is CASSDRDWIAGELFF. The CDR3 region has the DNA TGTGCCAGCAGTGACCGGGACTGGATCGCCGGGGAGCTGTTTTTT.

The gene calls are TRBV6-5 and TRBJ1-1; D remains ambiguous. This CDR3 spans 11 amino acids. Germline CDR1 MNHEY, CDR2 SVGAGI. Trimming cost V 3 bases and J 4 bases, with 3 bases left between them. The CDR3: CASSYLTEAFF. The DNA for the CDR3 is TGTGCCAGCAGTTATCTCACTGAAGCTTTCTTT.

The chain links TRBV19 to TRBJ2-2; no clear D. Trimming stripped 5 bases from V and 3 bases from J, with 10 bases between. Germline V lookup: CDR1 LNHDA, CDR2 SQIVND (reference sequence). This CDR3 region has 14 residues. The CDR3 reads CASSFRPYTGELFF. CDR3 bases: TGTGCCAGTAGTTTCCGTCCCTACACCGGGGAGCTGTTTTTT.

The gene calls are TRBV7-2 and TRBJ2-3; no definite D call. V lost 2 bases to trimming and J lost 0 bases, with 18 bases between them. Germline V gene data show CDR1 as SGHTA and CDR2 as FQGNSA. The CDR3 totals 18 residues. Written as DNA, the CDR3 is TGTGCCAGCAGCTTAAACGATGTACTGGCGTTAAGCACAGATACGCAGTATTTT. Residues: CASSLNDVLALSTDTQYF.

This rearrangement joins TRBV5-1 to TRBJ2-7, with TRBD1 matching 9 bases. CDR1 and CDR2 (germline): SGHRS, YFSETQ. Trimming removed 4 bases from V and 3 bases from J; junction bases left unmatched: 5. The CDR3 consists of 14 residues. The DNA of the CDR3 is TGCGCCAGCAGCCGGGGACAGGGTAGCTACGAGCAGTACTTC. Translation: CASSRGQGSYEQYF.

The chain employs TRBV19 and TRBJ1-5; 7 bases are shared with TRBD1. Germline CDR1 reads LNHDA; CDR2 reads SQIVND (reference sequence). With V trimmed by 6 bases and J by 6 bases, 2 bases remained unmatched. The CDR3 is 12 amino acids. The CDR3 DNA reads TGTGCCAGTAGGACAGGGTTTCAGCCCCAGCATTTT. Translating gives CASRTGFQPQHF.

This clone was seen only a few times. This sequence joins TRBV5-4 and TRBJ1-5; no clear D. V was trimmed by 1 base and J by 8 bases, leaving 7 bases between them. CDR1 is SGHNT, CDR2 YYREEE, per germline (reference sequence). The CDR3 has 12 residues. Here the CDR3 reads CASSLYGEPQHF. DNA of the CDR3: TGTGCCAGCAGCTTGTACGGGGAGCCCCAGCATTTT.

This clone was seen only once. V usage is TRBV9 and J usage is TRBJ2-3; D gene uncertain. Trimming cost V 0 bases and J 2 bases, with 13 bases left between them. This CDR3 is 16 amino acids long. Per germline, CDR1 SGDLS and CDR2 YYNGEE. DNA of the CDR3: TGTGCCAGCAGCGTAGACGACGGATGGTCCACAGATACGCAGTATTTT. Its translation is CASSVDDGWSTDTQYF.

The gene calls are TRBV6-5 and TRBJ1-1, with D unresolved. Trimming took off 6 bases at V and 0 bases at J, with 8 bases between the two ends. This CDR3 contains 13 residues. The V gene's germline CDR1 is MNHEY and CDR2 SVGAGI. CDR3 in amino acids: CASSVVLNTEAFF. As DNA, the CDR3 is TGTGCCAGCAGCGTAGTTCTGAACACTGAAGCTTTCTTT.

This clone came up once. V and J are TRBV9 and TRBJ1-4; 7 nucleotides agree with TRBD1. Germline values: CDR1 SGDLS, CDR2 YYNGEE. The CDR3 length is 13 residues. Unmatched junction bases numbered 5, after V lost 4 bases and J lost 8 bases. CDR3 sequence (DNA): TGTGCCAGCAGCAGACAGGGAGGGGAAAAACTGTTTTTT. Translation: CASSRQGGEKLFF.

This rearrangement joins TRBV9 to TRBJ1-4; no clear D gene. V lost 0 bases and J 7 bases, leaving 19 bases between the germline ends. The CDR3 spans 17 residues. Germline V gene data show CDR1 as SGDLS and CDR2 as YYNGEE. CDR3 DNA sequence: TGTGCCAGCAGCGTAGGCTTAGGTGGTTTTGGGATTGAAAAACTGTTTTTT. As protein: CASSVGLGGFGIEKLFF.

The chain recombines TRBV5-1 with TRBJ2-1; D perhaps matches TRBD2 (6 bases). The CDR3 extends over 14 amino acids. The germline CDR1 and CDR2 sequences are SGHRS and YFSETQ. Trimming removed 1 base at V and 3 bases at J, with 8 bases between. The CDR3 coding sequence is TGCGCCAGCAGCTTGACGGGAGTCTACAATGAGCAGTTCTTC. As protein: CASSLTGVYNEQFF.

The gene calls are TRBV7-9 and TRBJ2-7; 13 bases align to TRBD2. The junction had 4 bases not matched to a gene; V was cut back by 5 bases and J by 3 bases. The germline CDR1 and CDR2 sequences are SEHNR and FQNEAQ (reference sequence). CDR3 length: 15 amino acids. The CDR3 sequence is CASSRTSGSFYEQYF. CDR3 DNA: TGTGCCAGCAGCAGGACTAGCGGGAGTTTCTACGAGCAGTACTTC.

The chain carries TRBV7-9 and TRBJ2-7, with D maybe TRBD1 (6 bases). The CDR3 covers 15 residues. Germline CDR1 SEHNR, CDR2 FQNEAQ (reference sequence). V dropped 1 base and J dropped 6 bases, with 16 bases sitting between them. The CDR3 region is CASSLGSGTRGEQYF. The DNA of the CDR3 is TGTGCCAGCAGCTTAGGATCGGGGACCAGGGGCGAGCAGTACTTC. Full variable domain (outside the CDR3, taken from reference TRBV7-9 and TRBJ2-7): DTGVSQNPRHKITKRGQNVTFRCDPISEHNRLYWYRQTLGQGPEFLTYFQNEAQLEKSRLLSDRFSAERPKGSFSTLEIQRTEQGDSAMYLCASSLGSGTRGEQYFGPGTRLTVT.

The CDR3 here is CASSLGITSGGETQYF. DNA of the CDR3: TGTGCCAGCAGCTTAGGTATCACTAGCGGGGGAGAGACCCAGTACTTC. The chain carries TRBV7-9 and TRBJ2-5; 11 bases align to TRBD2. CDR3 length: 16 amino acids. From germline, CDR1 is SEHNR and CDR2 FQNEAQ (reference sequence). V lost 1 base, J lost 4 bases, and 5 bases stayed unmatched.